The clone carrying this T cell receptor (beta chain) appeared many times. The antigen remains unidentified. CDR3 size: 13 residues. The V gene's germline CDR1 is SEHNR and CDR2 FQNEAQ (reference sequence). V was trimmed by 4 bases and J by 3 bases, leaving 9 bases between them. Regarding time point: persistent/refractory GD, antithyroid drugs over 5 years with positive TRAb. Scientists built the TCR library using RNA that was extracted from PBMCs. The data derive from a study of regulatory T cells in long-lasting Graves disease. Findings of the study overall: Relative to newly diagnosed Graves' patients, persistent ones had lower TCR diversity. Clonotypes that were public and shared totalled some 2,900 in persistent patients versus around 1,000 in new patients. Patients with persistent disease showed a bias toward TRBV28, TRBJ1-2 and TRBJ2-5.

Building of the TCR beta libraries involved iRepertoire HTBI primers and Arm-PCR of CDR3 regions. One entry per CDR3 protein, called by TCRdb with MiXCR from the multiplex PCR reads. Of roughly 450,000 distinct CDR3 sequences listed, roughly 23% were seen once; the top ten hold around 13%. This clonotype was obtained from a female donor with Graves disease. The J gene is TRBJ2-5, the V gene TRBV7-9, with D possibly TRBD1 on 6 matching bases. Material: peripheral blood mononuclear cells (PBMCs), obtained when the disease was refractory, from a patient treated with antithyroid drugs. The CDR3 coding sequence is TGTGCCAGCAGCTACAGGGAAGAAGAGACCCAGTACTTC. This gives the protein CASSYREEETQYF.